The source of this TCR beta chain is a study of regulatory T cells in long-lasting Graves disease. This clonotype was seen a handful of times. Time point of the sample: persistent/refractory GD, antithyroid drugs over 5 years with positive TRAb. The TCR library was made from RNA that had been extracted from PBMCs in TRIzol. As a group, patients came from one endocrinology department in Xi'an, China. Looked up from germline, CDR1 is SGDLS and CDR2 is YYNGEE. This CDR3 spans 14 amino acids. Trimming took off 4 bases at V and 3 bases at J, with 10 bases between the two ends. Building of the TCR beta libraries involved iRepertoire HTBI primers and Arm-PCR of CDR3 regions. In TCRdb, the multiplex PCR reads were re-called with MiXCR into one record per CDR3 protein. The data contain a few hundred thousand distinct CDR3 sequences, roughly a quarter of them singletons.

This sample comprised peripheral blood mononuclear cells (PBMCs), obtained when the disease was refractory, from a patient treated with antithyroid drugs. The chain recombines TRBV9 with TRBJ2-2; no reliable D call. This receptor was obtained from a female donor with Graves disease. CDR3 region: CASSPTDYTGELFF. The CDR3 nucleotides read TGTGCCAGCAGCCCGACTGATTACACCGGGGAGCTGTTTTTT.